This TCR beta chain came from a study of T cell responses to AZD1222 COVID-19 vaccine. From germline, CDR1 is SQVTM and CDR2 ANQGSEA. This CDR3 has 10 residues. Trimming shortened V by 7 bases and J by 1 base, and 4 bases separated the two germline ends. Repertoires were generated with immunoSEQ multiplex PCR, while TCRdb's copy carries only in-frame clones and drops some. The sample has 70,000 to 80,000 clones, roughly 88% seen once; the top ten hold more than 2%. The sequencing here drew on peripheral blood, taken on day 0 of AZD1222 vaccination. This clonotype was obtained from an adult in good health. V is TRBV29-1 and J is TRBJ1-1; no definite D call. CDR3 loop: CSASNTEAFF. The CDR3 DNA is TGCAGCGCCTCGAACACTGAAGCTTTCTTT. Full variable domain (rest looked up from reference TRBV29-1 and TRBJ1-1): SAVISQKPSRDICQRGTSLTIQCQVDSQVTMMFWYRQQPGQSLTLIATANQGSEATYESGFVIDKFPISRPNLTFSTLTVSNMSPEDSSIYLCSASNTEAFFGQGTRLTVV.